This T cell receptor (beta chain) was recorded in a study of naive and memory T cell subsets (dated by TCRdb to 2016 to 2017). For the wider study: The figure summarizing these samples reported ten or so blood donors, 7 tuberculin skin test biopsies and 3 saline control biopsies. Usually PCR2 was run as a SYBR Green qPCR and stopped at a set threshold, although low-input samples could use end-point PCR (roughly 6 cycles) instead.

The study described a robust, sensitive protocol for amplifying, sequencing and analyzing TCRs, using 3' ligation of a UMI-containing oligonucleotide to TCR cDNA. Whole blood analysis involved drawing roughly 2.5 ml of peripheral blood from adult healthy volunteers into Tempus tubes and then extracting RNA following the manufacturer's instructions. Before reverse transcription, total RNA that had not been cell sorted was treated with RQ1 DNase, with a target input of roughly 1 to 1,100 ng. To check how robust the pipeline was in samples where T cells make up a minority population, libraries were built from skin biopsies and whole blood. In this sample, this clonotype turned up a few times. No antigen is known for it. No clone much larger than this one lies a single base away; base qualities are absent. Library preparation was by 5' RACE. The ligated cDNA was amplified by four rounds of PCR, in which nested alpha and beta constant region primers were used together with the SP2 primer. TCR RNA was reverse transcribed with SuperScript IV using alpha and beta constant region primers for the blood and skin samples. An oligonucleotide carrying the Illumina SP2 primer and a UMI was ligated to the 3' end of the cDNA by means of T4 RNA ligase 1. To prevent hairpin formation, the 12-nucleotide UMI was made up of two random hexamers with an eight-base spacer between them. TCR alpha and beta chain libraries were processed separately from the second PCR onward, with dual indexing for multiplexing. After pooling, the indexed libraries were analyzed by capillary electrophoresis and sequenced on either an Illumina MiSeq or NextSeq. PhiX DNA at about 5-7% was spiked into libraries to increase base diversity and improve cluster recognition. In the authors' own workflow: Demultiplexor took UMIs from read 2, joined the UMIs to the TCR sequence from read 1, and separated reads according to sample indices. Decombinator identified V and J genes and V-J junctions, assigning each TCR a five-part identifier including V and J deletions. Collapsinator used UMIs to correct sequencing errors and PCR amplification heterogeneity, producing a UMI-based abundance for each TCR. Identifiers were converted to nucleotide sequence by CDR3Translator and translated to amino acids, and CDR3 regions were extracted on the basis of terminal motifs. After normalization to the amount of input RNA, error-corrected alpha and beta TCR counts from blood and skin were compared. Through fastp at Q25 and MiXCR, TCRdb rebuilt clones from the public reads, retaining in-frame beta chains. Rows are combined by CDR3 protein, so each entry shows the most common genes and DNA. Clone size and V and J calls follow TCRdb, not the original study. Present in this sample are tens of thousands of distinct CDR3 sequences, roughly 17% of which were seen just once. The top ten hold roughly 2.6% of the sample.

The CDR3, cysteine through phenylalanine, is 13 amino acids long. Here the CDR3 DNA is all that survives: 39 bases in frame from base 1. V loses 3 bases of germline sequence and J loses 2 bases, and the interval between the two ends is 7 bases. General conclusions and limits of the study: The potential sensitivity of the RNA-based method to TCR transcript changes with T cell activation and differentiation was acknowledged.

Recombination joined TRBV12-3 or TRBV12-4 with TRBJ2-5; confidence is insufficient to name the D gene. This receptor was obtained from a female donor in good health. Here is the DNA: TGTGCCAGCAGTTTTGTCTATCAAGAGACCCAGTACTTC. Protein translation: CASSFVYQETQYF.